The 10 T cell receptor beta chains below were found in one sample sequenced in a study of CD8 T cells in ankylosing spondylitis. MiXCR, applied by TCRdb to the 5' RACE reads, yields one record per CDR3 protein. Of about 260,000 distinct CDR3 sequences listed, roughly 25% are singletons. The sequencing sample was made of blood, either unsorted or a sorted T cell fraction (not recorded which). The receptors originated from a male donor with ankylosing spondylitis or in good health (not recorded which).

The table lists this clonotype with many counts. The chain carries TRBV20-1 and TRBJ2-7; 10 bases align to TRBD1. Germline lookup yields CDR1 DFQATT and CDR2 SNEGSKA (reference sequence). Trimming at V came to 1 base and at J to 0 bases, leaving 18 bases not matched to a gene. The CDR3 is 20 residues long. This chain's CDR3 is CSARAVIGTGANSHSYEQYF. The CDR3 bases are TGCAGTGCTAGAGCAGTAATCGGGACAGGGGCGAACTCCCACTCCTACGAGCAGTACTTC.

This clonotype has only a few counts. The chain couples TRBV25-1 to TRBJ2-7; 8 bases agree with TRBD1. Germline V gene lookup returns CDR1 MGHDK and CDR2 SYGVNS. Trimming cost V 3 bases and J 2 bases; bases outside gene matches: 3. This CDR3 region has 14 residues. The CDR3 DNA is TGTGCCAGCAGTGACCCGACAGGGGCCTACGAGCAGTACTTC. It yields the protein CASSDPTGAYEQYF.

This clonotype has ten or more counts. The chain combines TRBV4-2 with TRBJ2-1; 12 bases are a match to TRBD2. V lost 1 base, J lost 5 bases, and 9 bases stayed unmatched. CDR1 is LGHNA, CDR2 YNFKEQ, per germline. This CDR3 region has 18 residues. The CDR3 sequence is CASSQVTSGGNIHNEQFF. CDR3 DNA: TGTGCCAGCAGCCAAGTCACTAGCGGGGGGAACATACACAATGAGCAGTTCTTC.

This clonotype appeared a few times. The V gene is TRBV5-6, the J gene TRBJ2-7; the D gene is possibly TRBD1 (6 bases). CDR1 is SGHDT and CDR2 is YYEEEE in the germline V gene. The CDR3 is made up of 13 amino acids. The germline V and J ends were trimmed by 2 bases and 3 bases, with 9 bases remaining between them. CDR3 sequence reads: CASSFQGSYEQYF. Here the CDR3 DNA reads TGTGCCAGCAGCTTTCAGGGGAGCTACGAGCAGTACTTC.

This clonotype has just a few counts. V and J are TRBV6-1 and TRBJ2-7; 9 bases fit TRBD1. Germline V CDR1 and CDR2: MNHNS, SASEGT. The CDR3 totals 15 residues. V was clipped by 7 bases and J by 3 bases; unmatched bases: 10. The chain's CDR3 is CASTQTGTGLYEQYF. The CDR3 DNA is TGTGCCAGCACTCAAACCGGGACAGGGCTCTACGAGCAGTACTTC.

This chain links TRBV5-1 with TRBJ2-3, with 9 nucleotides matching TRBD2. V was clipped by 4 bases and J by 4 bases; unmatched bases: 4. Germline loops: CDR1 SGHRS, CDR2 YFSETQ. The CDR3 is made up of 14 amino acids. The CDR3 sequence: CASSPIAGADTQYF. Written as DNA, the CDR3 is TGCGCCAGCAGCCCCATAGCGGGGGCAGATACGCAGTATTTT.

This clonotype is a singleton in its sample. The chain is built from TRBV18 and TRBJ2-5; D might be TRBD2 (6 bases). This CDR3 has 14 amino acids. Germline V CDR1 and CDR2: KGHSH, LQKENI. V was cut by 4 bases and J by 4 bases, with 13 bases left in between. The chain's CDR3 is CASSRRGSGETQYF. The DNA of the CDR3 is TGTGCCAGCTCACGACGGGGGAGTGGAGAGACCCAGTACTTC.

The V and J genes are TRBV20-1 and TRBJ1-1; D perhaps matches TRBD1 (5 bases). The V gene lost 5 bases and the J gene lost 4 bases, with 14 bases spanning the gap. The CDR3 is 13 amino acids. The germline gives CDR1 DFQATT, CDR2 SNEGSKA (reference sequence). The CDR3: CSASATRGTEAFF. In DNA form, the CDR3 reads TGCAGTGCTTCAGCTACGAGGGGCACTGAAGCTTTCTTT.

This clonotype was found many times. The chain links TRBV20-1 to TRBJ2-1, with 12 bases aligning to TRBD2. Trimming removed 1 base from V and 7 bases from J; junction bases left unmatched: 5. The CDR3 extends over 15 amino acids. Germline CDR1 is DFQATT and CDR2 is SNEGSKA (reference sequence). CDR3 loop: CSARGSSGGANEQFF. The CDR3, as DNA: TGCAGTGCTAGAGGATCTAGCGGGGGGGCTAATGAGCAGTTCTTC.

This clonotype was recorded at least ten times. In nucleotides, the CDR3 is TGTGCCAGCAGTCCCCCGGGACAGGGGCAGGGAGGCTACACCTTC. Translating gives CASSPPGQGQGGYTF. The chain is built from TRBV12-3 or TRBV12-4 and TRBJ1-2; 10 bases are shared with TRBD1. The CDR3 runs to 15 residues. V was clipped by 5 bases and J by 8 bases; unmatched bases: 11.